This is a list of T cell receptor beta chains from one sample in a study of blood T cell repertoires in COVID-19. Some clones are missing from TCRdb's copy, which holds only in-frame ones; the method was immunoSEQ multiplex PCR. The profile shows about 69,000 clones, 90% of them singletons. The sequencing input was peripheral blood. These receptor sequences come from a man aged 50 to 59 with acute or convalescent COVID-19. Both conserved end residues are part of each CDR3. A D gene is named only where the DNA matches it firmly. Rows may omit the clone size; those that give it use once, few, many or a size class.

. . TRBJ1-1 TRBV11-3 CASSSREAAFF TGTGCCAGCAGCTCAAGGGAGGCAGCTTTCTTT
. . TRBJ1-4 TRBV6-6 CASSRGAGEKLFF TGTGCCAGCAGTAGGGGCGCGGGAGAAAAACTGTTTTTT
. TRBD1 TRBJ2-7 TRBV2 CASRGQFYEQYF TGTGCCAGCAGGGGACAGTTCTACGAGCAGTACTTC
. TRBD1 TRBJ2-5 TRBV5-1 CASSPRGQGLETQYF TGCGCCAGCAGCCCCAGGGGACAGGGGCTGGAGACCCAGTACTTC
. . TRBJ2-5 TRBV9 CASSVDEETQYF TGTGCCAGCAGCGTAGATGAGGAGACCCAGTACTTC
. TRBD2 TRBJ2-7 TRBV5-6 CASSDSGTSRYEQYF TGTGCCAGCAGCGACTCCGGGACTAGCCGGTACGAGCAGTACTTC
once . TRBJ2-1 TRBV7-9 CASSLALRGVRTYNEQFF TGTGCCAGCAGCTTAGCCCTCAGGGGGGTCCGGACCTACAATGAGCAGTTCTTC
. TRBD1 TRBJ2-3 TRBV7-2 CASSARQGAIDTQYF TGTGCCAGCAGCGCCCGACAGGGGGCTATAGATACGCAGTATTTT
. TRBD2 TRBJ2-7 TRBV10-2 CASSEGTSGGAEQYF TGCGCCAGCAGTGAAGGGACTAGCGGGGGAGCCGAGCAGTACTTC
. TRBD1 TRBJ1-6 TRBV10-2 CASRIDRAENSPLHF TGCGCCAGCAGGATCGACAGGGCAGAAAATTCACCCCTCCACTTT
. TRBD1 TRBJ1-2 TRBV12-3/TRBV12-4 CASSLGTGVGYTF TGTGCCAGCAGTTTAGGGACAGGGGTTGGCTACACCTTC
. . TRBJ2-7 TRBV7-9 CASSLGVSSYEQYF TGTGCCAGCAGCTTAGGTGTCAGCTCCTACGAGCAGTACTTC
. TRBD1 TRBJ1-1 TRBV27 CASSPQGAGAFF TGTGCCAGCAGCCCACAGGGGGCGGGGGCTTTCTTT
. . TRBJ1-2 TRBV5-4 CASSLATGLGSGYTF TGTGCCAGCAGCTTGGCCACGGGCCTGGGGAGCGGCTACACCTTC
. TRBD2 TRBJ2-3 TRBV5-6 CASSLGLAGSDTQYF TGTGCCAGCAGCCTGGGACTAGCGGGATCAGATACGCAGTATTTT
. TRBD1 TRBJ2-7 TRBV19 CASTGDRFYEQYF TGTGCCAGTACTGGGGACAGGTTCTACGAGCAGTACTTC
once . TRBJ1-2 TRBV24-1 CATSDSDIGYTF TGTGCCACCAGTGATTCAGATATTGGCTACACCTTC
. . TRBJ2-1 TRBV11-3 CASSYQGSWSYNEQFF TGTGCCAGCAGCTATCAGGGTAGCTGGTCCTACAATGAGCAGTTCTTC
once . TRBJ2-5 TRBV10-2 CASSDGIWQETQYF TGCGCCAGCAGTGACGGGATTTGGCAAGAGACCCAGTACTTC
once . TRBJ2-1 TRBV7-7 CAISPIMGGEQFF TGTGCCATTTCGCCGATCATGGGGGGTGAGCAGTTCTTC
. . TRBJ2-3 TRBV30 CAWTIQGYNTDTQYF TGTGCCTGGACCATCCAGGGGTACAACACAGATACGCAGTATTTT
. . TRBJ1-5 TRBV4-1 CASSQVRGNQPQHF TGCGCCAGCAGCCAAGTCCGGGGAAATCAGCCCCAGCATTTT
. TRBD2 TRBJ2-7 TRBV6-5 CASSYTSSGRVYEQYF TGTGCCAGCAGTTACACCTCTAGCGGGAGGGTATACGAGCAGTACTTC
. . TRBJ2-5 TRBV4-1 CASSQDQQQTVQETQYF TGCGCCAGCAGCCAAGATCAGCAACAGACCGTACAAGAGACCCAGTACTTC
. TRBD1 TRBJ2-5 TRBV23-1 CASSQWDRETQYF TGCGCCAGCAGTCAATGGGACAGGGAGACCCAGTACTTC
. . TRBJ1-5 TRBV19 CASSIRGGYQPQHF TGTGCCAGTAGTATTAGGGGCGGTTATCAGCCCCAGCATTTT
. TRBD1 TRBJ2-3 TRBV2 CASTTGGTGDTQYF TGTGCCAGTACGACAGGGGGGACGGGGGATACGCAGTATTTT
. . TRBJ2-5 TRBV24-1 CATSDAGNNQETQYF TGTGCCACCAGTGATGCAGGGAATAACCAAGAGACCCAGTACTTC
. TRBD1 TRBJ2-6 TRBV19 CASSPDRGLSGANVLTF TGTGCCAGTAGTCCGGACAGGGGCCTCTCTGGGGCCAACGTCCTGACTTTC
. . TRBJ2-3 TRBV7-2 CASSSGSGADTQYF TGTGCCAGCAGCTCAGGGTCAGGGGCCGATACGCAGTATTTT
. . TRBJ2-6 TRBV6-5 CASTYSGANVLTF TGTGCCAGCACGTACTCTGGGGCCAACGTCCTGACTTTC
. TRBD1 TRBJ1-2 TRBV15 CATSRDLAGGGNGYTF TGTGCCACCAGCAGAGATCTTGCAGGGGGCGGGAATGGCTACACCTTC
. TRBD2 TRBJ2-1 TRBV19 CASSLAGEAYNEQFF TGTGCCAGTTCTTTAGCGGGAGAGGCTTACAATGAGCAGTTCTTC
. TRBD1 TRBJ1-2 TRBV11-2 CASSSRDRGSGGYTF TGTGCCAGCAGCTCCCGGGACAGGGGTAGTGGTGGCTACACCTTC
. TRBD1 TRBJ1-2 TRBV6-5 CASSLATGSYGYTF TGTGCCAGCAGTTTGGCGACAGGGTCCTATGGCTACACCTTC
once . TRBJ1-3 TRBV4-1 CASSQDILGNTIYF TGCGCCAGCAGCCAAGATATCCTCGGGAACACCATATATTTT
. TRBD1 TRBJ1-1 TRBV28 CASSIPGTGEGAFF TGTGCCAGCAGCATACCCGGGACAGGGGAAGGAGCTTTCTTT
. . TRBJ2-2 TRBV2 CASSEAVVTPGELFF TGTGCCAGCAGTGAAGCGGTGGTGACACCCGGGGAGCTGTTTTTT
. TRBD2 TRBJ2-7 TRBV9 CASSVSGVSSYEQYF TGTGCCAGCAGCGTAAGCGGGGTCAGCTCCTACGAGCAGTACTTC
. . TRBJ2-7 TRBV27 CASSPSPTAYYEQYF TGTGCCAGCAGTCCCTCCCCCACAGCTTACTACGAGCAGTACTTC
. TRBD2 TRBJ2-1 TRBV20-1 CSASWREGPTYNEQFF TGCAGTGCTAGTTGGCGGGAGGGCCCCACCTACAATGAGCAGTTCTTC
. TRBD2 TRBJ2-5 TRBV15 CATSNGLADQETQYF TGTGCCACCAGCAACGGACTAGCGGATCAAGAGACCCAGTACTTC
once TRBD2 TRBJ2-1 TRBV7-2 CASSKRLAGLYNEQFF TGTGCCAGCAGCAAAAGACTAGCGGGTCTCTACAATGAGCAGTTCTTC
. . TRBJ1-6 TRBV11-2 CASSLDRGTGSPLHF TGTGCCAGCAGCTTAGATAGGGGAACAGGTTCACCCCTCCACTTT
. TRBD2 TRBJ2-4 TRBV27 CASSSPGLAGGKNIQYF TGTGCCAGCAGTTCCCCGGGACTAGCGGGGGGGAAGAACATTCAGTACTTC
. TRBD2 TRBJ2-2 TRBV5-1 CASSSTSGSYAGELFF TGCGCCAGCAGCTCGACTAGCGGGAGTTACGCCGGGGAGCTGTTTTTT
. . TRBJ1-2 TRBV14 CASSPILAPDGYTF TGTGCCAGCAGCCCCATCCTAGCCCCCGATGGCTACACCTTC
. . TRBJ2-5 TRBV14 CASSQGQIRQVETQYF TGTGCCAGCAGCCAAGGACAGATTCGACAGGTGGAGACCCAGTACTTC
. TRBD1 TRBJ2-7 TRBV24-1 CATSPRQGGLYEQYF TGTGCCACCAGTCCCCGACAGGGTGGGCTCTACGAGCAGTACTTC
. TRBD1 TRBJ2-7 TRBV6-5 CASSYQGTAFYEQYF TGTGCCAGCAGTTACCAGGGGACAGCATTCTACGAGCAGTACTTC
. TRBD1 TRBJ2-7 TRBV4-1 CASSQGQGTYEQYF TGCGCCAGCAGCCAGGGACAGGGGACCTACGAGCAGTACTTC
once TRBD2 TRBJ2-7 TRBV12-3/TRBV12-4 CASSLGEGVEQYF TGTGCCAGCAGTCTGGGGGAGGGAGTCGAGCAGTACTTC